This T cell receptor beta chain emerged from a study of CD8 T cells in ankylosing spondylitis. The authors made TCR beta libraries by quantitative 5'-RACE with molecular barcodes. TCRdb re-called the 5' RACE reads through MiXCR, storing one row per CDR3 protein. The data show more than 30,000 distinct CDR3 sequences, 13% seen once. The TCR comes from a male donor with ankylosing spondylitis. Sequenced input: synovial fluid, either unsorted or a sorted T cell fraction (not recorded which).

CDR3 protein: CASSPPGPYTEAFF. CDR3 DNA: TGTGCCAGCAGCCCTCCGGGACCCTACACTGAAGCTTTCTTT. The chain combines TRBV28 with TRBJ1-1; possibly TRBD1 for D (5 bases). This CDR3 region has 14 residues. V was pared by 6 bases and J by 3 bases, with 14 bases between. In germline, CDR1 is MDHEN, CDR2 SYDVKM.